What follows are 29 T cell receptor beta chains derived from one specimen sequenced in a study of PD-L1 blockade in urothelial cancer. The repertoire was sequenced with immunoSEQ multiplex PCR; TCRdb's copy has only in-frame clones and lacks some. The data show under 70,000 clones, 80% to 90% seen once. Noted time point: pretreatment peripheral blood. The sample consisted of PBMCs, taken around atezolizumab (anti-PD-L1) treatment. These receptors were obtained from a man between 65 and 85 years old with urothelial cancer.

The chain carries TRBV5-1 and TRBJ2-1; 9 bases fit TRBD1. V shed 3 bases, J shed 9 bases, and the junction held 7 bases outside the gene matches. From germline, CDR1 is SGHRS and CDR2 YFSETQ. The CDR3 extends over 14 amino acids. As DNA, the CDR3 is TGCGCCAGCAGCTCGGGACAGGGACGAGGTGAGCAGTTCTTC. It specifies CASSSGQGRGEQFF.

The rearrangement uses TRBV4-2 and TRBJ2-7, with TRBD2 matching 11 bases. Germline V gene sequence: CDR1 LGHNA, CDR2 YNFKEQ. The CDR3 runs 14 residues. The J segment lost 3 bases and the V segment lost 5 bases, leaving 3 bases of the junction unmatched. The CDR3 DNA sequence: TGTGCCAGCAGCGCTAGCGGGGGGCTCTACGAGCAGTACTTC. This gives the protein CASSASGGLYEQYF.

This clone has only a few counts. The V gene is TRBV30, the J gene TRBJ1-5, with D perhaps TRBD1 (5 bases). The germline CDR1 and CDR2 sequences are GTSNPN and SVGIG (reference sequence). The CDR3 is made up of 13 amino acids. With 5 bases removed from V and 1 base from J, the gap between germline ends came to 9 bases. DNA for the CDR3: TGTGCCTGGGGGCACAGGAGCAATCAGCCCCAGCATTTT. Translation: CAWGHRSNQPQHF.

This chain connects TRBV5-6 to TRBJ2-7; 8 positions match TRBD2. Germline trimming cut 0 bases from V and 2 bases from J; bases unmatched to any gene: 4. CDR1 is SGHDT, CDR2 YYEEEE, per germline. The CDR3 consists of 15 residues. The CDR3 coding sequence is TGTGCCAGCAGCTTGGGAAGCGGGAGCACCTACGAGCAGTACTTC. Protein: CASSLGSGSTYEQYF.

V usage is TRBV9 and J usage is TRBJ2-1; the match to TRBD1 covers 7 bases. Germline CDR1 reads SGDLS; CDR2 reads YYNGEE. CDR3 size: 14 residues. The trim removed 3 bases at V and 6 bases at J, leaving 6 bases unmatched. DNA of the CDR3: TGTGCCAGCAGCGAGGAGACAGGGTTCAATGAGCAGTTCTTC. Residues: CASSEETGFNEQFF.

The chain is built from TRBV5-8 and TRBJ2-2; unclear D gene. The CDR3 loop spans 15 amino acids. Germline lookup yields CDR1 SGHTS and CDR2 YDEGEE. With 6 bases removed from V and 0 bases from J, the gap between germline ends came to 12 bases. The CDR3 DNA sequence: TGTGCCAGCACTAATGGTACTACGAACACCGGGGAGCTGTTTTTT. It codes for CASTNGTTNTGELFF.

The chain links TRBV29-1 to TRBJ2-6; D perhaps matches TRBD1 (6 bases). The CDR3 totals 13 residues. Germline V gene data show CDR1 as SQVTM and CDR2 as ANQGSEA. Trimming cost V 7 bases and J 4 bases, with 11 bases left between them. The DNA of the CDR3 is TGCAGCGCCAGGGGTTCCGGGGCCAACGTCCTGACTTTC. It is translated as CSARGSGANVLTF.

The chain recombines TRBV19 with TRBJ2-7; 12 bases match TRBD2. Germline loops: CDR1 LNHDA, CDR2 SQIVND (reference sequence). This CDR3 contains 13 residues. The V and J ends lost 10 bases and 3 bases, in that order; junction bases with no gene match: 4. The DNA of the CDR3 is TGTGCCACCGCGACTAGCGGGAGCTACGAGCAGTACTTC. Amino acid sequence: CATATSGSYEQYF.

The CDR3 DNA sequence: TGTGCCAGCAGCCAACCTATTCTCGGACAGGAGAACACCGGGGAGCTGTTTTTT. Its protein product is CASSQPILGQENTGELFF. This chain uses TRBV4-2 with TRBJ2-2, with 7 bases aligning to TRBD1. With V trimmed by 2 bases and J by 1 base, 10 bases remained unmatched. There are 18 residues in the CDR3. Germline CDR1 and CDR2: LGHNA and YNFKEQ.

CDR3 nucleotides: TGTGCCAGTAGTACGAGGACAGGGGGCGCAGGGGTGGACATTCAGTACTTC. Protein product: CASSTRTGGAGVDIQYF. This chain links TRBV19 with TRBJ2-4; 11 nucleotides agree with TRBD1. The CDR3 is 17 residues long. Trimming cost V 4 bases and J 8 bases; bases outside gene matches: 13. Germline lookup yields CDR1 LNHDA and CDR2 SQIVND (reference sequence).

The chain has TRBV10-3 and TRBJ1-2; no definite D call. Per germline, CDR1 ENHRY and CDR2 SYGVKD. V dropped 10 bases and J dropped 0 bases, with 18 bases sitting between them. The CDR3 loop spans 15 amino acids. DNA for the CDR3: TGTGCCACCCTGGGAGGGTCACTCGCTAACTATGGCTACACCTTC. It codes for CATLGGSLANYGYTF.

Details on this clone: An end of the junction differs from the germline gene, which may be a read error. The chain carries TRBV5-6 and TRBJ1-1; D possibly corresponds to TRBD1 (5 bases). The CDR3 length is 13 residues. From germline, CDR1 is SGHDT and CDR2 YYEEEE. The CDR3 nucleotides read TGTGCCAGCACCTTGGGGCCGAACACTGAAGCTTTCTTT. It encodes CASTLGPNTEAFF.

The sample holds one count of this clone. This chain links TRBV10-3 with TRBJ1-2, with a weak D call TRBD1 (6 bases). The V gene's germline CDR1 is ENHRY and CDR2 SYGVKD. This CDR3 is 18 amino acids long. V lost 4 bases, J lost 5 bases, and 26 bases lay in between. CDR3 DNA: TGTGCCATCAGTGGGGGCCAGCTCGATCCAAAGGGGACATATGGCTACACCTTC. Translating gives CAISGGQLDPKGTYGYTF.

The J gene is TRBJ1-1, the V gene TRBV13; no firm D call. The V gene's germline CDR1 is PRHDT and CDR2 FYEKMQ (reference sequence). This CDR3 region has 13 residues. V was clipped by 2 bases and J by 4 bases, with 8 bases between them. The CDR3 protein is CASSLPGSTEAFF. CDR3 nucleotides: TGTGCCAGCAGCTTACCGGGGAGCACTGAAGCTTTCTTT.

The chain links TRBV10-1 to TRBJ1-3, with no clear D. V lost 0 bases and J 0 bases, leaving 12 bases between the germline ends. CDR1 is WNHNN and CDR2 is SYGVQD in the germline V gene (reference sequence). The CDR3 consists of 17 residues. The CDR3 DNA follows: TGCGCCAGCAGTGAGTCGTTTGGCCGCCGCTCTGGAAACACCATATATTTT. Translating it yields CASSESFGRRSGNTIYF.

This chain joins TRBV18 and TRBJ1-1; D is unclear. Germline loops: CDR1 KGHSH, CDR2 LQKENI. V lost 3 bases and J 0 bases, leaving 5 bases between the germline ends. The CDR3 contains 13 residues. CDR3 nucleotides: TGTGCCAGCTCACCTCAAATGAACACTGAAGCTTTCTTT. It specifies CASSPQMNTEAFF.

CDR3 DNA: TGTGCCAGCAGTTTAGAACGGGTTGCCTACGAGCAGTACTTC. Amino acid sequence: CASSLERVAYEQYF. This chain joins TRBV28 and TRBJ2-7; D call uncertain. This CDR3 region has 14 residues. Per the germline V gene, CDR1 is MDHEN and CDR2 is SYDVKM. Trimming shortened V by 2 bases and J by 2 bases, and 10 bases separated the two germline ends.

This chain links TRBV7-2 with TRBJ1-3; D is undetermined. The germline CDR1 and CDR2 sequences are SGHTA and FQGNSA. CDR3 size: 16 residues. Trimming pared 6 bases from V and 1 base from J, leaving 16 bases between. CDR3 in amino acids: CASSTLLFPSGNTIYF. In nucleotides, the CDR3 is TGTGCCAGCAGTACTCTTTTATTTCCTTCTGGAAACACCATATATTTT.

This clone was seen many times. V is TRBV29-1 and J is TRBJ1-3; tentative D call: TRBD1 (5 bases). Germline V gives CDR1 SQVTM, CDR2 ANQGSEA. Trimming removed 0 bases at V and 2 bases at J, with 14 bases between. CDR3 size: 16 residues. The CDR3 spells CSVEDLSGDPGNTIYF. The CDR3 coding sequence is TGCAGCGTTGAAGATTTATCGGGGGATCCTGGAAACACCATATATTTT.

This chain joins TRBV29-1 and TRBJ2-3; no definite D call. Germline V gene data show CDR1 as SQVTM and CDR2 as ANQGSEA. The CDR3 length is 10 residues. V shed 7 bases and J shed 2 bases, with 4 bases lying between them. CDR3 DNA sequence: TGCAGCGCCGTCACAGATACGCAGTATTTT. It translates to CSAVTDTQYF.

The chain combines TRBV7-9 with TRBJ2-1; TRBD2 agrees at 8 bases. Germline trimming cut 1 base from V and 6 bases from J; bases unmatched to any gene: 11. Germline-derived CDR1 and CDR2 are SEHNR and FQNEAQ (reference sequence). The CDR3 sequence is 17 residues long. CDR3 protein: CASSLDVGPSGPNEQFF. The CDR3 bases are TGTGCCAGCAGCTTAGATGTGGGGCCTAGCGGGCCCAATGAGCAGTTCTTC.

The chain links TRBV5-4 to TRBJ2-6; D call uncertain. This CDR3 region has 16 residues. Looked up from germline, CDR1 is SGHNT and CDR2 is YYREEE (reference sequence). Trimming pared 4 bases from V and 4 bases from J, leaving 15 bases between. For the CDR3, the DNA is TGTGCCAGCAGCACCATCCTGGGCATCGGGGCCAACGTCCTGACTTTC. Its translation is CASSTILGIGANVLTF.

The chain recombines TRBV18 with TRBJ1-2, with D perhaps TRBD1 (6 bases). The CDR3 contains 17 residues. V lost 0 bases and J lost 8, with 22 bases in between. Looked up from germline, CDR1 is KGHSH and CDR2 is LQKENI. CDR3 region: CASSPPEAGATGIGYTF. DNA of the CDR3: TGTGCCAGCTCACCACCAGAAGCAGGGGCTACCGGGATCGGCTACACCTTC.

V usage is TRBV28 and J usage is TRBJ2-7; 7 bases agree with TRBD1. Unmatched junction bases numbered 12, after V lost 10 bases and J lost 6 bases. The V gene's germline CDR1 is MDHEN and CDR2 SYDVKM. The CDR3 is made up of 13 amino acids. Here the CDR3 reads CATILPRQGEQYF. The CDR3 DNA sequence: TGTGCCACCATTCTCCCTAGACAGGGCGAGCAGTACTTC. Based on the CDR3 plus reference TRBV28 and TRBJ2-7, the full variable domain is DVKVTQSSRYLVKRTGEKVFLECVQDMDHENMFWYRQDPGLGLRLIYFSYDVKMKEKGDIPEGYSVSREKKERFSLILESASTNQTSMYLCATILPRQGEQYFGPGTRLTVT.

This clone came up many times. The chain couples TRBV7-2 to TRBJ2-7; 9 bases are a match to TRBD2. The CDR3 is made up of 15 amino acids. The germline gives CDR1 SGHTA, CDR2 FQGNSA. With 6 bases clipped from V and 2 bases from J, the junction kept 8 bases outside the gene matches. The CDR3 is CASRIGPSGAYEQYF. CDR3 nucleotide sequence: TGTGCCAGCAGGATAGGGCCTAGCGGGGCCTACGAGCAGTACTTC.

This chain joins TRBV4-3 and TRBJ2-7; TRBD2 is a possible D gene (6 bases). Germline CDR1 reads LGHNA; CDR2 reads YSLEER. V dropped 0 bases and J dropped 2 bases, with 11 bases sitting between them. The CDR3 spans 15 residues. The CDR3 DNA reads as TGCGCCAGCAGCCAAGAGTCGGGAGAGGCCTACGAGCAGTACTTC. Protein product: CASSQESGEAYEQYF.

V usage is TRBV4-3 and J usage is TRBJ1-4; no reliable D call. Germline V gene lookup returns CDR1 LGHNA and CDR2 YSLEER. Trimming removed 0 bases at V and 8 bases at J, with 10 bases between. This CDR3 has 14 residues. This CDR3 reads CASSQDRFSEKLFF. Written as DNA, the CDR3 is TGCGCCAGCAGCCAAGACAGGTTTTCAGAAAAACTGTTTTTT.

A few counts support this clone. The chain has TRBV6-6 and TRBJ2-7; D remains unclear. CDR1 and CDR2 from the germline V gene are MNHNY and SVGAGI (reference sequence). Trimming left V 0 bases short and J 7 bases short, with 19 bases between. The CDR3 is made up of 16 amino acids. CDR3 in amino acids: CASSYSSESSSLEQYF. The CDR3 DNA follows: TGTGCCAGCAGTTACTCGTCCGAGTCCTCCTCGTTGGAGCAGTACTTC.

A few counts support this clone. V and J are TRBV6-5 and TRBJ2-3; a weak D match, TRBD2 (5 bases). This CDR3 spans 14 amino acids. Trimming took 0 bases from V and 2 from J, leaving 6 bases between them. The germline V gene encodes CDR1 MNHEY and CDR2 SVGAGI. The CDR3 spells CASSYSGLTDTQYF. CDR3 nucleotides: TGTGCCAGCAGTTACTCTGGACTCACAGATACGCAGTATTTT.